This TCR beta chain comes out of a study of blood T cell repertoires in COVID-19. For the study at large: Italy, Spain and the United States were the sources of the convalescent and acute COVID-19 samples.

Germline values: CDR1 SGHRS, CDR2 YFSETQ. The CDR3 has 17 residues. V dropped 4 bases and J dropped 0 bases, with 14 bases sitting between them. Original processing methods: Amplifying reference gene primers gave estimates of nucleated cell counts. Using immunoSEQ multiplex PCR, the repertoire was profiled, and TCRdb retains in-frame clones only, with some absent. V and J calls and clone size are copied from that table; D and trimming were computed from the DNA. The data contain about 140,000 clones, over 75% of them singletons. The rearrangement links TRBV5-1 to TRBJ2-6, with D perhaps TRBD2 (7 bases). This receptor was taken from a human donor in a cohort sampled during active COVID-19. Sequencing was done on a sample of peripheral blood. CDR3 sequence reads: CASSVSGGNSGANVLTF. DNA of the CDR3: TGCGCCAGCAGCGTGTCGGGGGGCAACTCTGGGGCCAACGTCCTGACTTTC.